The 12 T cell receptor beta chains reported below all come from one sample, sequenced in a study of shared clonotypes between healthy human individuals. TCRdb keeps only in-frame clones here, not all; method: immunoSEQ multiplex PCR. The sample contains some 1.5 million clones, roughly 96% of which appear only once. The specimen was naive CD4+ T cells sorted from blood. Subset described: CD45RA+ positively selected. The source of these receptors is a man aged 30 to 45 in good health.

This chain connects TRBV11-2 to TRBJ2-1, with 7 bases fitting TRBD1. The CDR3 is 14 residues long. V dropped 5 bases and J dropped 13; count of bases not matched to a gene: 14. CDR1 is SGHAT, CDR2 FQNNGV, per germline. In DNA, the CDR3 is TGTGCCAGCAGCGTAAAGCCGGGACAGACAGAACAGTTCTTC. Translated, it gives CASSVKPGQTEQFF.

This clone was seen just once. This chain connects TRBV5-6 to TRBJ2-6, with D possibly matching TRBD1 (6 bases). Germline V CDR1 and CDR2: SGHDT, YYEEEE. The V and J ends lost 3 bases and 4 bases respectively, with 17 bases between them. The CDR3 sequence is 17 residues long. CDR3 in amino acids: CASSSPGQSSGANVLTF. The DNA for the CDR3 is TGTGCCAGCAGCTCACCGGGACAATCATCCGGGGCCAACGTCCTGACTTTC.

The table lists this clone with a count of one. The V call is TRBV19, the J call TRBJ1-2; 8 bases align to TRBD1. Trimming at V came to 3 bases and at J to 3 bases, leaving 12 bases not matched to a gene. Germline V gene data show CDR1 as LNHDA and CDR2 as SQIVND (reference sequence). The CDR3 runs 17 residues. The CDR3 DNA reads TGTGCCAGTAGTATTCGACAGGGGTTAGGCTACCACTATGGCTACACCTTC. Translation gives CASSIRQGLGYHYGYTF. Variable domain in full (rest from reference TRBV19 and TRBJ1-2): DGGITQSPKYLFRKEGQNVTLSCEQNLNHDAMYWYRQDPGQGLRLIYYSQIVNDFQKGDIAEGYSVSREKKESFPLTVTSAQKNPTAFYLCASSIRQGLGYHYGYTFGSGTRLTVV.

The CDR3 region is CASSFQLGNTEAFF. The CDR3 DNA follows: TGTGCCAGCAGTTTTCAGCTCGGAAACACTGAAGCTTTCTTT. The chain links TRBV27 to TRBJ1-1, with no clear D. CDR1 and CDR2 from the germline V gene are MNHEY and SMNVEV (reference sequence). The CDR3 is 14 residues long. V dropped 3 bases and J dropped 2 bases, with 10 bases sitting between them.

This clone was counted a few times. This sample also contains other DNA sequences that code for the same CDR3. The V call is TRBV2, the J call TRBJ1-2; no definite D call. Deletions cut 8 bases from V and 5 bases from J, with 15 bases between. The CDR3 length is 13 residues. Germline-derived CDR1 and CDR2 are SNHLY and FYNNEI. CDR3 coding DNA: TGTGCCAGCTCAAGGGATAGGGTGTATGGCTACACCTTC. It codes for CASSRDRVYGYTF.

This rearrangement joins TRBV5-1 to TRBJ1-2; the D gene is possibly TRBD1 (6 bases). Trimming pared 4 bases from V and 4 bases from J, leaving 11 bases between. From germline, CDR1 is SGHRS and CDR2 YFSETQ. The CDR3 consists of 13 residues. In DNA form, the CDR3 reads TGCGCCAGCAGCCGAGCGGACAGCTATGGCTACACCTTC. It translates to CASSRADSYGYTF.

The rearrangement links TRBV7-9 to TRBJ2-1, with 8 bases aligning to TRBD2. Germline V CDR1 and CDR2: SEHNR, FQNEAQ (reference sequence). V lost 6 bases, J lost 0 bases, and 10 bases stayed unmatched. CDR3 length: 17 amino acids. This chain's CDR3 is CASRPGAGGPSYNEQFF. The CDR3 DNA follows: TGTGCCAGCAGGCCTGGGGCGGGAGGTCCCTCCTACAATGAGCAGTTCTTC.

Worth noting for this clone: In the same sample, other DNA sequences code for this CDR3. The V call is TRBV6-5, the J call TRBJ2-1; 12 positions agree with TRBD1. Germline V lookup: CDR1 MNHEY, CDR2 SVGAGI. After removal of 3 bases from V and 8 bases from J, the junction contained 5 bases not matched to a gene. CDR3 length equals 15 residues. The CDR3 bases are TGTGCCAGCAGTTATTCCGGGACAGGGGGCGATGAGCAGTTCTTC. Translation: CASSYSGTGGDEQFF.

The V call is TRBV28, the J call TRBJ2-1; TRBD2 aligns across 9 bases. There are 17 residues in the CDR3. The V segment lost 2 bases and the J segment 1 base; nucleotides outside the gene matches: 6. Germline V CDR1 and CDR2: MDHEN, SYDVKM. The CDR3 here is CASSLGKREASYNEQFF. The CDR3 DNA is TGTGCCAGCAGTTTAGGAAAGCGGGAGGCATCCTACAATGAGCAGTTCTTC.

The CDR3, as DNA: TGTGCCAGCAGCCAGGGACAGGGATTCTACGAGCAGTACTTC. It is translated as CASSQGQGFYEQYF. The chain carries TRBV7-9 and TRBJ2-7; 9 bases agree with TRBD1. This CDR3 spans 14 amino acids. J gave up 3 bases and V 5 bases, and 5 bases lay outside the gene matches. Germline V CDR1 and CDR2: SEHNR, FQNEAQ (reference sequence). The full variable domain, with the rest looked up from reference TRBV7-9 and TRBJ2-7, is DTGVSQNPRHKITKRGQNVTFRCDPISEHNRLYWYRQTLGQGPEFLTYFQNEAQLEKSRLLSDRFSAERPKGSFSTLEIQRTEQGDSAMYLCASSQGQGFYEQYFGPGTRLTVT.

The chain combines TRBV11-2 with TRBJ1-1, with D hard to call. The CDR3 is made up of 11 amino acids. Germline V gives CDR1 SGHAT, CDR2 FQNNGV. Trimming took off 3 bases at V and 4 bases at J, with 3 bases between the two ends. The CDR3 region has the DNA TGTGCCAGCAGCTTTGGCACTGAAGCTTTCTTT. It codes for CASSFGTEAFF. The variable domain in full, completed from reference TRBV11-2 and TRBJ1-1, reads EAGVAQSPRYKIIEKRQSVAFWCNPISGHATLYWYQQILGQGPKLLIQFQNNGVVDDSQLPKDRFSAERLKGVDSTLKIQPAKLEDSAVYLCASSFGTEAFFGQGTRLTVV.

This chain connects TRBV18 to TRBJ1-2; D remains unclear. The CDR3 runs to 16 residues. Germline CDR1 KGHSH, CDR2 LQKENI. V lost 1 base and J 4 bases, leaving 16 bases between the germline ends. In DNA form, the CDR3 reads TGTGCCAGCTCACCACTTCGGGCCCAGCACACCTATGGCTACACCTTC. Translated: CASSPLRAQHTYGYTF. Full variable domain (rest looked up from reference TRBV18 and TRBJ1-2): NAGVMQNPRHLVRRRGQEARLRCSPMKGHSHVYWYRQLPEEGLKFMVYLQKENIIDESGMPKERFSAEFPKEGPSILRIQQVVRGDSAAYFCASSPLRAQHTYGYTFGSGTRLTVV.